The rows below give T cell receptor beta chains drawn from one sample of a study of blood T cell repertoires in COVID-19. TCRdb keeps only in-frame clones here, not all; method: immunoSEQ multiplex PCR. The profile shows 200,000 to 250,000 clones, about nine tenths of them singletons. The specimen sequenced was PBMCs or T cells enriched from blood (not recorded which). The source is a man aged 35 to 55 who had recovered from COVID-19. CDR3s include the opening cysteine and the closing phenylalanine or tryptophan. Each record gives: V gene, D gene, J gene, clone size, CDR3 DNA, CDR3 protein. The D gene is left open where the match is weak. The size of a clone is reported for some rows only, either as once, few or many, or as a class for expanded clones.

TRBV7-2	-	TRBJ1-1	-	TGTGCCAGCAGTCAGGGGAGAGACACTGAAGCTTTCTTT	CASSQGRDTEAFF
TRBV5-5	TRBD2	TRBJ2-7	-	TGTGCCAGCAACAGACTAGCGGGGGGCTCCTACGAGCAGTACTTC	CASNRLAGGSYEQYF
TRBV19	TRBD1	TRBJ1-1	once	TGTGCCAGTAAAGGCGGGACAGTCGGAGCTTTCTTT	CASKGGTVGAFF
TRBV5-6	-	TRBJ1-2	-	TGTGCCAGCAGCCGAGCCGGGGGCTATGGCTACACCTTC	CASSRAGGYGYTF
TRBV7-2	TRBD2	TRBJ2-5	-	TGTGCCAGCAGCTTAAACGGGGGGGCCCCAGAGACCCAGTACTTC	CASSLNGGAPETQYF
TRBV5-4	-	TRBJ2-5	-	TGTGCCAGCAGCTTGACCCAGGTGGAGACCCAGTACTTC	CASSLTQVETQYF
TRBV12-3/TRBV12-4	TRBD1	TRBJ1-2	-	TGTGCCAGCACTAAGACAGGGGGTTATGGCTACACCTTC	CASTKTGGYGYTF
TRBV5-1	TRBD2	TRBJ2-3	-	TGCGCCAGCAGCTCTGGACTAGCGGGCTCCACAGATACGCAGTATTTT	CASSSGLAGSTDTQYF
TRBV7-6	TRBD1	TRBJ1-4	-	TGTGCCAGCAGCTTGGGACAGGGGGGCCGTGAAAAACTGTTTTTT	CASSLGQGGREKLFF
TRBV4-2	-	TRBJ2-6	-	TGTGCCAGCAGCCAACCGCGAGTCTCTGGGGCCAACGTCCTGACTTTC	CASSQPRVSGANVLTF
TRBV5-8	-	TRBJ1-4	-	TGTGCCAGCAGCTTGGGGACTTCAACTAATGAAAAACTGTTTTTT	CASSLGTSTNEKLFF
TRBV5-1	TRBD1	TRBJ2-1	-	TGCGCCAGCAGTCCAGCAGGGGGTTATGAGCAGTTCTTC	CASSPAGGYEQFF
TRBV4-1	TRBD1	TRBJ1-2	-	TGCGCCAGCAGCCAGGGACAGCCTTTTAACTATGGCTACACCTTC	CASSQGQPFNYGYTF
TRBV14	-	TRBJ2-7	few	TGTGCCAGCAGCCAAACACGGTGGCGAGGAGGCTACGAGCAGTACTTC	CASSQTRWRGGYEQYF
TRBV7-2	-	TRBJ2-3	-	TGTGCCAGCAGCTTAGGAGTTCTTAGCACAGATACGCAGTATTTT	CASSLGVLSTDTQYF
TRBV11-2	-	TRBJ2-3	-	TGTGCCAGCAGCCCCCCTCCCAGCACAGATACGCAGTATTTT	CASSPPPSTDTQYF
TRBV5-1	TRBD1	TRBJ1-6	-	TGCGCCAGCAGCGATGGGACAGGATCACCCCTCCACTTT	CASSDGTGSPLHF
TRBV24-1	-	TRBJ2-4	few	TGTGCCACCACCGCGAGGGGCGGGATGGCCAAAAACATTCAGTACTTC	CATTARGGMAKNIQYF
TRBV7-3	-	TRBJ1-2	-	TGTGCCAGCAGCTTAAATTCTGGGGCAGGGGTCGGCTACACCTTC	CASSLNSGAGVGYTF
TRBV18	TRBD2	TRBJ2-7	-	TGTGCCAGCTCAAAAGGACTAGGGGACTCCTACGAGCAGTACTTC	CASSKGLGDSYEQYF
TRBV5-6	TRBD1	TRBJ1-6	-	TGTGCCAGCAGCCCGAGGCAGGGGGCTGAATCACCCCTCCACTTT	CASSPRQGAESPLHF
TRBV12-5	TRBD1	TRBJ1-4	-	TGTGCTAGTGGTTTGGGGGACAGGGGATCTGAAAAACTGTTTTTT	CASGLGDRGSEKLFF
TRBV5-4	-	TRBJ2-5	-	TGTGCCAGCATTCCGGGGTTAGGGCGCGGGTACCAAGAGACCCAGTACTTC	CASIPGLGRGYQETQYF
TRBV28	TRBD2	TRBJ2-7	-	TGTGCCAGCAGTTCCGGAGCGGGAGATTCGTACGAGCAGTACTTC	CASSSGAGDSYEQYF
TRBV19	-	TRBJ1-2	-	TGTGCCAGTAGAACCGGGACACAAGGGTACTATGGCTACACCTTC	CASRTGTQGYYGYTF
TRBV4-3	TRBD2	TRBJ2-3	-	TGCGCCAGCAGCCAAGGAGCGGGGGGGACAGATACGCAGTATTTT	CASSQGAGGTDTQYF
TRBV4-2	-	TRBJ1-6	many	TGTGCCAGCAGCCAAAACGCTCGGGATTCACCCCTCCACTTT	CASSQNARDSPLHF
TRBV5-6	-	TRBJ1-2	-	TGTGCCAGCAGCCCACCCCAGACAGGTGGCTACACCTTC	CASSPPQTGGYTF
TRBV5-1	TRBD1	TRBJ1-4	-	TGCGCCAGCAGCTGGGGCCCGGGACAGGAAGAGTATGAAAAACTGTTTTTT	CASSWGPGQEEYEKLFF
TRBV27	TRBD1	TRBJ2-6	-	TGTGCCAGCAGTAGACAGGGGGGCTCTGGGGCCAACGTCCTGACTTTC	CASSRQGGSGANVLTF
TRBV18	TRBD1	TRBJ2-1	-	TGTGCCAGCTCACCCGGACAGGGGCCCTACAATGAGCAGTTCTTC	CASSPGQGPYNEQFF
TRBV12-3/TRBV12-4	-	TRBJ1-1	-	TGTGCCAGCAGTTTGGGACAAAACACTGAAGCTTTCTTT	CASSLGQNTEAFF
TRBV24-1	-	TRBJ1-4	-	TGTGCCACCAGTGATTTGCAAAGCTCAACCCGGCACAGGGTCTCAACTAATGAAAAACTGTTTTTT	CATSDLQSSTRHRVSTNEKLFF
TRBV4-2	-	TRBJ1-1	-	TGTGCCAGCAGCCAAACTTTAGATCAACAGCTCCATGAAGCTTTCTTT	CASSQTLDQQLHEAFF
TRBV7-2	TRBD2	TRBJ2-3	once	TGTGCCAGCATTGCCCGGGGGGGATATACGCAGTATTTT	CASIARGGYTQYF
TRBV6-1	TRBD1	TRBJ1-5	-	TGTGCCAGCAGAGAAGGACAGGTGAGAAATCAGCCCCAGCATTTT	CASREGQVRNQPQHF
TRBV13	TRBD1	TRBJ2-1	-	TGTGCCAGCGGTAGGACAGGGGCGTTAGTACCCTACAATGAGCAGTTCTTC	CASGRTGALVPYNEQFF
TRBV4-1	-	TRBJ1-6	-	TGCGCCAGCAGCCAACGGATGGACTACAATAATTCACCCCTCCACTTT	CASSQRMDYNNSPLHF
TRBV19	-	TRBJ1-1	-	TGTGCCAGTAGTATCGGAGGGTACACTGAAGCTTTCTTT	CASSIGGYTEAFF
TRBV19	-	TRBJ2-7	-	TGTGCCAGTAGTAGGGCAGACATAAGTGGCGAGCAGTACTTC	CASSRADISGEQYF
TRBV29-1	-	TRBJ2-1	-	TGCAGCGTTGCACCCGGAGGTGAGCAGTTCTTC	CSVAPGGEQFF
TRBV7-9	-	TRBJ2-7	-	TGTGCCAGCAGCCCCACGGGTCCTCGCCACGAGCAGTACTTC	CASSPTGPRHEQYF
TRBV21-1	-	TRBJ1-1	few	TGTGCCAGGGGCTTAGGGACAGAGTTGAACACTGAAGCTTTCTTT	CARGLGTELNTEAFF
TRBV6-5	TRBD1	TRBJ1-2	once	TGTGCCAGCAGTTACTCTGGGACAGCGTACTATGGCTACACCTTC	CASSYSGTAYYGYTF
TRBV6-5	-	TRBJ2-7	-	TGTGCCAGCAGCCCGCCGAGGGGGTCCTCCTACGAGCAGTACTTC	CASSPPRGSSYEQYF
TRBV10-3	-	TRBJ2-7	few	TGTGCCATCAGTGACACCATGGAGGCCGACGAGCAGTACTTC	CAISDTMEADEQYF
TRBV11-3	-	TRBJ1-2	-	TGTGCCAGCAGCCCCGTCCCCGCAGCGGACTATGGCTACACCTTC	CASSPVPAADYGYTF
TRBV30	-	TRBJ1-1	once	TGTGCCTGGAGCCTCAGTCAGGAAGCTTTCTTT	CAWSLSQEAFF
TRBV24-1	TRBD2	TRBJ2-1	once	TGTGCCACCAGTGATTTCGGACTAGCGGGGCAGTTCTTC	CATSDFGLAGQFF
TRBV6-6	-	TRBJ2-7	once	TGTGCCAGCAGTACGATGGAGAATCGGTACGAGCAGTACTTC	CASSTMENRYEQYF
TRBV30	TRBD2	TRBJ2-1	-	TGTGCCTGGAGTCTCATGACTAGCGGGGGAGTCTTC	CAWSLMTSGGVF
TRBV9	-	TRBJ2-2	-	TGTGCCAGCAGCGACTCACCCGAGGGGGAGCTGTTTTTT	CASSDSPEGELFF
TRBV4-1	-	TRBJ2-1	-	TGCGCCAGCAGCCAAGAGGTGGGGCCACGGGAGCAGTTCTTC	CASSQEVGPREQFF
TRBV5-1	TRBD1	TRBJ1-6	-	TGCGCCAGCAGCTTATCGACAGGGGGTTATAATTCACCCCTCCACTTT	CASSLSTGGYNSPLHF
TRBV7-7	-	TRBJ2-5	-	TGTGCCAGCAGCTTTACGACAGGCGCGGAAGAGACCCAGTACTTC	CASSFTTGAEETQYF
TRBV5-6	TRBD1	TRBJ2-1	-	TGTGCCAGCAGCCTCACCGGGACAGGGGACCGGTTCTTC	CASSLTGTGDRFF